This is a list of T cell receptor beta chains from one sample in a study of shared T cell receptors in the human thymus. Clones were sequenced by immunoSEQ multiplex PCR, and TCRdb holds only the in-frame ones, with some missing. The repertoire holds just under 550,000 clones, with about 80% as singletons. These same records also appear under a second study, on human thymus T cells.

Sequencing was carried out using thymocytes. All receptors derive from a boy in the first two years of life with a congenital heart defect. The CDR3 runs from the conserved cysteine through the conserved F or W. The D gene is left open where the match is weak. Clone size is given for some rows only: seen once, a few or many times, or a class if the clone is expanded.

V gene	J gene	D gene	clone size	CDR3 protein	CDR3 DNA
TRBV2	TRBJ2-1	NA	NA	CASTYDPGAYNEQFF	TGTGCCAGCACGTACGATCCGGGTGCCTACAATGAGCAGTTCTTC
TRBV4-3	TRBJ2-2	NA	NA	CASSQEECGFLYTGELFF	TGCGCCAGCAGCCAAGAGGAATGCGGATTCCTGTACACCGGGGAGCTGTTTTTT
TRBV11-3	TRBJ2-7	TRBD1	once	CASSVTGQGTYYEQYF	TGTGCCAGCAGCGTAACGGGACAGGGGACATACTACGAGCAGTACTTC
TRBV27	TRBJ2-1	NA	NA	CASSLSGSGNEQFF	TGTGCCAGCAGTTTATCAGGGAGTGGAAATGAGCAGTTCTTC
TRBV2	TRBJ1-1	NA	once	CASSRQYLNTEAFF	TGTGCCAGCAGTCGACAGTATTTGAACACTGAAGCTTTCTTT
TRBV2	TRBJ2-2	TRBD1	NA	CASSRDRPYTGELFF	TGTGCCAGCAGCCGGGACAGACCCTACACCGGGGAGCTGTTTTTT
TRBV11-2	TRBJ2-1	TRBD2	NA	CASSPSSGGPHNEQFF	TGTGCCAGCAGCCCGTCTAGCGGAGGGCCTCACAATGAGCAGTTCTTC
TRBV15	TRBJ2-7	NA	few	CATSRDSDRCYEQYF	TGTGCCACCAGCAGAGATTCCGACAGATGCTACGAGCAGTACTTC
TRBV29-1	TRBJ2-1	NA	NA	CSVEDTGRTESSYNEQFF	TGCAGCGTTGAAGATACTGGGAGGACTGAGAGCTCCTACAATGAGCAGTTCTTC
TRBV4-1	TRBJ1-2	NA	NA	CASSDITDTNYGYTF	TGCGCCAGCAGCGACATAACCGATACTAACTATGGCTACACCTTC
TRBV5-1	TRBJ2-7	NA	NA	CASSLDGPSGFSSYEQYF	TGCGCCAGCAGCTTGGATGGACCAAGCGGGTTTAGCTCCTACGAGCAGTACTTC
TRBV2	TRBJ2-5	TRBD2	NA	CASSGLAGLNPETQYF	TGTGCCAGCTCGGGACTAGCGGGGTTAAACCCAGAGACCCAGTACTTC
TRBV27	TRBJ1-1	NA	NA	CASSSRQIQNTEAFF	TGTGCCAGCAGTTCCCGACAGATCCAGAACACTGAAGCTTTCTTT
TRBV5-4	TRBJ2-1	TRBD2	NA	CASSSGTSCYRNNEQFF	TGTGCCAGCAGCTCCGGGACTAGCTGTTACCGCAACAATGAGCAGTTCTTC
TRBV27	TRBJ2-7	TRBD1	NA	CASSSIKQGSRPPFYEQYF	TGTGCCAGCAGTTCAATAAAACAGGGGTCCAGACCTCCCTTCTACGAGCAGTACTTC
TRBV14	TRBJ2-2	NA	NA	CASSHVIANTGELFF	TGTGCCAGCAGCCACGTAATCGCGAACACCGGGGAGCTGTTTTTT
TRBV7-2	TRBJ2-5	TRBD1	NA	CASSLTTGMEETQYF	TGTGCCAGCAGCCTTACGACAGGGATGGAAGAGACCCAGTACTTC
TRBV7-9	TRBJ1-3	NA	few	CARGGSGNTIYF	TGTGCCAGGGGGGGTTCTGGAAACACCATATATTTT
TRBV5-4	TRBJ2-2	NA	NA	CASSLNLANTGELFF	TGTGCCAGCAGCTTGAACCTAGCGAACACCGGGGAGCTGTTTTTT
TRBV7-2	TRBJ2-7	NA	NA	CASSETVFSYEQYF	TGTGCCAGCAGCGAAACGGTTTTCTCCTACGAGCAGTACTTC
TRBV6-4	TRBJ2-1	TRBD2	NA	CASGTSHYSSYNEQFF	TGTGCCAGTGGGACTAGCCATTATAGCTCCTACAATGAGCAGTTCTTC
TRBV28	TRBJ2-1	TRBD1	NA	CASSFRDSHYNEQFF	TGTGCCAGCAGTTTCCGGGACAGCCATTACAATGAGCAGTTCTTC
TRBV28	TRBJ2-1	NA	NA	CATTIAPGGQSYNEQFF	TGTGCCACAACGATCGCCCCAGGAGGACAGAGTTACAATGAGCAGTTCTTC
TRBV28	TRBJ2-7	TRBD2	NA	CASSSEGGSGRWYEQYF	TGTGCCAGCAGTTCCGAAGGGGGGAGCGGGAGATGGTACGAGCAGTACTTC
TRBV6-6	TRBJ2-2	TRBD2	NA	CASSYREGGELFF	TGTGCCAGCAGTTACAGGGAGGGCGGGGAGCTGTTTTTT
TRBV27	TRBJ1-4	NA	few	CASSGASREKLFF	TGTGCCAGCAGTGGTGCCAGTCGTGAAAAACTGTTTTTT
TRBV4-1	TRBJ2-1	NA	few	CASSQGTYEQFF	TGCGCCAGCAGCCAAGGTACATATGAGCAGTTCTTC
TRBV29-1	TRBJ2-7	NA	NA	CSVGTNSYEQYF	TGCAGCGTTGGGACAAACTCCTACGAGCAGTACTTC
TRBV28	TRBJ2-7	TRBD1	once	CASRDRGYEQYF	TGTGCCAGCCGGGACAGGGGCTACGAGCAGTACTTC
TRBV29-1	TRBJ2-5	NA	NA	CSVAWRRETQYF	TGCAGCGTTGCGTGGAGGAGAGAGACCCAGTACTTC
TRBV7-2	TRBJ1-5	NA	NA	CASSLGGGYSNQPQHF	TGTGCCAGCAGCTTAGGAGGGGGTTATAGCAATCAGCCCCAGCATTTT
TRBV4-1	TRBJ2-1	NA	NA	CASSQTGTYNEQFF	TGCGCCAGCAGCCAAACGGGGACCTACAATGAGCAGTTCTTC
TRBV6-1	TRBJ2-5	TRBD2	NA	CATAGTSGRVETQYF	TGTGCCACTGCCGGGACTAGCGGGAGGGTGGAGACCCAGTACTTC
TRBV29-1	TRBJ2-1	TRBD2	NA	CSVEALRLAGLSYNEQFF	TGCAGCGTTGAAGCTTTGCGGCTAGCGGGCCTCTCCTACAATGAGCAGTTCTTC
TRBV28	TRBJ2-7	TRBD2	few	CASNHSAAGLTYEQYF	TGTGCCAGCAATCACTCAGCTGCGGGACTAACCTACGAGCAGTACTTC
TRBV5-5	TRBJ2-7	TRBD2	NA	CASSSSQREGRLAHEQYF	TGTGCCAGCAGCTCCAGTCAGCGGGAGGGCCGGTTGGCCCACGAGCAGTACTTC
TRBV15	TRBJ2-1	TRBD2	NA	CATSRDKNRGGTRTFF	TGTGCCACCAGCAGAGATAAGAACCGCGGAGGGACTAGAACGTTCTTC
TRBV5-4	TRBJ2-7	NA	NA	CASPPGGTGQYEQYF	TGTGCCAGCCCCCCGGGCGGGACTGGGCAGTACGAGCAGTACTTC
TRBV4-1	TRBJ2-3	NA	NA	CASSQVDGSSTDTQYF	TGCGCCAGCAGCCAAGTTGACGGGAGTTCCACAGATACGCAGTATTTT
TRBV30	TRBJ2-1	TRBD1	NA	CAWKGGGNEQFF	TGTGCCTGGAAAGGGGGCGGCAATGAGCAGTTCTTC
TRBV5-4	TRBJ2-4	NA	NA	CASSLRGSGPKNIQYF	TGTGCCAGCAGCTTGAGGGGTTCCGGGCCCAAAAACATTCAGTACTTC
TRBV7-8	TRBJ2-7	TRBD2	NA	CASSPLGLAGDEQYF	TGTGCCAGCAGCCCCCTCGGGCTAGCGGGAGACGAGCAGTACTTC